This TCR beta chain was documented in a study of cytotoxic CD8 clonotypes in ibrutinib-treated CLL. Study overall: The sample average was about 240,000 productive templates and 85,000 to 95,000 productive rearrangements.

TCRdb keeps only in-frame clones here, not all; method: immunoSEQ multiplex PCR. The table includes approximately 92,000 clones, about 74% detected once. By sample fraction, this clone is medium-sized (0.01 to 0.1%). Sample: PBMCs, taken after 24 months of ibrutinib treatment. This clonotype was sampled from a human donor with chronic lymphocytic leukemia.

The DNA of the CDR3 is TGCGCCAGCGGGTTAGCGTCTAGCACAGATACGCAGTATTTT. Its translation: CASGLASSTDTQYF. The V call is TRBV5-1, the J call TRBJ2-3, with a tentative D call TRBD2 (5 bases). Trimming shortened V by 7 bases and J by 0 bases, and 12 bases separated the two germline ends. CDR1 is SGHRS and CDR2 is YFSETQ in the germline V gene. The CDR3 loop spans 14 amino acids. Filled out from reference TRBV5-1 and TRBJ2-3, the complete variable domain reads KAGVTQTPRYLIKTRGQQVTLSCSPISGHRSVSWYQQTPGQGLQFLFEYFSETQRNKGNFPGRFSGRQFSNSRSEMNVSTLELGDSALYLCASGLASSTDTQYFGPGTRLTVL.